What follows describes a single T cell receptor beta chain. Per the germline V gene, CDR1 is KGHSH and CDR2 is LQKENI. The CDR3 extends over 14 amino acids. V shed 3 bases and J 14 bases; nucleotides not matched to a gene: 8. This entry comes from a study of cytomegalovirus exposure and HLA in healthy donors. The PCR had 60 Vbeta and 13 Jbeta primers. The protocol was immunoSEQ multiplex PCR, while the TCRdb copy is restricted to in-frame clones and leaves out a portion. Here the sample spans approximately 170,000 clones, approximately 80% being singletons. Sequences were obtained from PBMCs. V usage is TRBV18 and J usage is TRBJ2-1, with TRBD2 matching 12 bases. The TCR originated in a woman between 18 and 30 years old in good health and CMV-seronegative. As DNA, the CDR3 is TGTGCCAGCTCACCCGCCCCTAGCGGGAGGGCAGAGTTCTTC. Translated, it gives CASSPAPSGRAEFF.